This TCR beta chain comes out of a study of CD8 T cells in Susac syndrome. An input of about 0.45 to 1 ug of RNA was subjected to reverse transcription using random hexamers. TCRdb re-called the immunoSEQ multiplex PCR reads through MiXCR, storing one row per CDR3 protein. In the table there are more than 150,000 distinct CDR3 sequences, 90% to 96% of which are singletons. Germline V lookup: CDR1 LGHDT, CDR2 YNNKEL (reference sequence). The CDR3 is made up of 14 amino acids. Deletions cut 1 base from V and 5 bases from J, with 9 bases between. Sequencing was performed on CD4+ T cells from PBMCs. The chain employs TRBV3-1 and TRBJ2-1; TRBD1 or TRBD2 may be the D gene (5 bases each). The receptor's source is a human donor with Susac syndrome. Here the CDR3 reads CASSQVVGDNEQFF. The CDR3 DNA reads TGTGCCAGCAGCCAAGTGGTGGGGGACAATGAGCAGTTCTTC.